These 7 T cell receptor beta chains originate from one sample sequenced in a study of shared clonotypes between healthy human individuals. The protocol was immunoSEQ multiplex PCR, while the TCRdb copy is restricted to in-frame clones and leaves out a portion. This table holds roughly 2.1 million clones, 90% to 95% found once. The naive CD8 subset, CD45RO-negative cells positively selected for CCR7, excluded terminally differentiated effector memory CD45RA+ cells. The sequencing sample was made of naive CD8+ T cells from PBMCs. These receptors were collected from a man between 18 and 29 years old in good health. Some clones in this sample may be carry-over from other donors' samples.

This chain connects TRBV9 to TRBJ2-4; 9 nucleotides line up with TRBD2. V lost 0 bases and J lost 0; bases outside the gene matches: 7. Germline lookup yields CDR1 SGDLS and CDR2 YYNGEE. The CDR3 has 18 residues. CDR3 loop: CASSVVGGRALAKNIQYF. The DNA of the CDR3 is TGTGCCAGCAGCGTAGTGGGCGGGAGGGCCTTAGCCAAAAACATTCAGTACTTC.

The chain has TRBV7-7 and TRBJ2-5; D tentatively fits TRBD1 or TRBD2 (5 bases each). With 2 bases removed from V and 5 bases from J, the gap between germline ends came to 18 bases. Germline values: CDR1 SSHAT, CDR2 FNYEAQ (reference sequence). The CDR3 consists of 16 residues. The CDR3 reads CASSLIGAGFAETQYF. The CDR3 DNA is TGTGCCAGCAGCTTAATCGGGGCCGGGTTCGCTGAGACCCAGTACTTC.

V gene TRBV7-8 combines with J gene TRBJ2-7, with 10 bases identical to TRBD1. Germline values: CDR1 SGHVS, CDR2 FQNEAQ. The V gene end was trimmed by 5 bases and the J gene end by 4 bases; junction bases not matched to a gene: 23. This CDR3 spans 20 amino acids. This chain's CDR3 is CASSKSKLGSPGQGLYEQYF. CDR3 bases: TGTGCCAGCAGCAAATCCAAACTTGGGTCCCCGGGACAGGGGCTTTACGAGCAGTACTTC.

The rearrangement links TRBV30 to TRBJ1-2; D is possibly TRBD1 (5 bases). With 5 bases removed from V and 7 bases from J, the gap between germline ends came to 23 bases. This CDR3 contains 15 residues. Germline V gene lookup returns CDR1 GTSNPN and CDR2 SVGIG (reference sequence). CDR3 sequence reads: CAWDGTVEWYGGYTF. The CDR3 nucleotides read TGTGCCTGGGACGGGACCGTCGAGTGGTACGGTGGCTACACCTTC. The complete variable domain, with remaining parts taken from reference TRBV30 and TRBJ1-2, reads SQTIHQWPATLVQPVGSPLSLECTVEGTSNPNLYWYRQAAGRGLQLLFYSVGIGQISSEVPQNLSASRPQDRQFILSSKKLLLSDSGFYLCAWDGTVEWYGGYTFGSGTRLTVV.

This clone was detected once. This chain connects TRBV7-9 to TRBJ2-5, with 15 bases aligning to TRBD2. The CDR3 loop spans 18 amino acids. With 0 bases clipped from V and 4 bases from J, the junction kept 6 bases outside the gene matches. Germline V gene data show CDR1 as SEHNR and CDR2 as FQNEAQ (reference sequence). CDR3 protein: CASSLAEGLAGGRETQYF. CDR3 DNA sequence: TGTGCCAGCAGCTTAGCCGAAGGACTAGCGGGAGGGAGAGAGACCCAGTACTTC.

This chain links TRBV27 with TRBJ2-5; unclear D gene. V lost 3 bases and J lost 2, with 7 bases in between. CDR3 size: 13 residues. Germline-derived CDR1 and CDR2 are MNHEY and SMNVEV (reference sequence). CDR3 loop: CASSFLEQETQYF. The CDR3 DNA reads as TGTGCCAGCAGTTTTCTAGAACAAGAGACCCAGTACTTC.

The J gene is TRBJ2-7, the V gene TRBV5-8; D not certain. V was clipped by 0 bases and J by 4 bases, with 17 bases between them. The CDR3 has 16 residues. Germline V lookup: CDR1 SGHTS, CDR2 YDEGEE. The CDR3 DNA reads as TGTGCCAGCAGCTTGGGACGCTATAAACCCTTTTACGAGCAGTACTTC. This sequence encodes CASSLGRYKPFYEQYF.